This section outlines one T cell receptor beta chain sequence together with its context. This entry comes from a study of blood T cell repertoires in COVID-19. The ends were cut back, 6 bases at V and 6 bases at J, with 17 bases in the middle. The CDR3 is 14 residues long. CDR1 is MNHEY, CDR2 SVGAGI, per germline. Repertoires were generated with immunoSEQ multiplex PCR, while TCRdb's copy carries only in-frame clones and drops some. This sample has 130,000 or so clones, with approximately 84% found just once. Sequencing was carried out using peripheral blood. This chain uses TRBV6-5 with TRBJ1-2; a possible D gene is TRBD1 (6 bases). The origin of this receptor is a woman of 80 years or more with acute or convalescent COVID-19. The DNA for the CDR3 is TGTGCCAGCAGCTTGATGACAGGATCCCATGGCTACACCTTC. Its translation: CASSLMTGSHGYTF.